A single sample gave rise to the 6 T cell receptor beta chains below, sequenced in a study of T-cell memory formation after mild COVID-19. TCRdb re-called the 5' RACE reads with MiXCR, one entry per CDR3 protein. The sample has some 150,000 distinct CDR3 sequences; about a fifth are singletons. Sample: PBMCs or a T cell subset sorted from them (not recorded which). The receptor set was obtained from an adult woman who had mild COVID-19 (a few samples of this study predate the infection). Cell type and time point are not known.

This clonotype was found a few times. This sequence joins TRBV6-6 and TRBJ1-6; 8 bases map to TRBD1. Looked up from germline, CDR1 is MNHNY and CDR2 is SVGAGI (reference sequence). V lost 8 bases, J lost 7 bases, and 10 bases stayed unmatched. The CDR3 covers 15 residues. CDR3 in amino acids: CASVGTGGRNSPLHF. CDR3 nucleotides: TGTGCCAGCGTGGGGACAGGAGGAAGGAATTCACCCCTCCACTTT.

The table lists this clonotype with a few counts. The gene calls are TRBV6-2 or TRBV6-3 and TRBJ1-4; TRBD1 might be the D (6 bases). The CDR3 is 15 amino acids. V shed 6 bases and J shed 6 bases, with 17 bases lying between them. Germline CDR1 is MNHEY and CDR2 is SVGEGT. CDR3 protein: CASRRTGTTYEKLFF. The CDR3 DNA is TGTGCCAGCAGACGCACCGGGACAACCTATGAAAAACTGTTTTTT.

This clonotype was seen only a few times. This chain joins TRBV6-4 and TRBJ2-3; D remains unclear. The germline V gene encodes CDR1 MRHNA and CDR2 SNTAGT. CDR3 length equals 12 residues. V lost 1 base and J 6 bases, leaving 5 bases between the germline ends. This CDR3 reads CASSDYGDTQYF. CDR3 nucleotides: TGTGCCAGCAGTGACTACGGGGATACGCAGTATTTT.

This clonotype was observed many times. This rearrangement joins TRBV7-6 to TRBJ2-1; the D gene is possibly TRBD2 (5 bases). Germline V gives CDR1 SGHVS, CDR2 FNYEAQ. Trimming pared 1 base from V and 4 bases from J, leaving 5 bases between. CDR3 size: 13 residues. The CDR3 sequence is CASSLGEYNEQFF. Written as DNA, the CDR3 is TGTGCCAGCAGCTTAGGGGAGTACAATGAGCAGTTCTTC.

This clonotype was detected a few times. V usage is TRBV12-3 or TRBV12-4 and J usage is TRBJ1-2, with TRBD1 matching 9 bases. This CDR3 is 15 amino acids long. V dropped 2 bases and J dropped 0; count of bases not matched to a gene: 1. Written as DNA, the CDR3 is TGTGCCAGCAGTTTACGACAGGGGGCTAACTATGGCTACACCTTC. Its translation: CASSLRQGANYGYTF.

The chain joins TRBV12-3 or TRBV12-4 to TRBJ2-5, with D maybe TRBD2 (6 bases). Trimming removed 7 bases from V and 1 base from J, with 10 bases in between. The length of the CDR3 is 13 residues. The CDR3, as DNA: TGTGCCAGCAACCTGGGACTCCAAGAGACCCAGTACTTC. This codes for CASNLGLQETQYF.